This record covers a single T cell receptor beta chain. Its antigen remains unidentified. Base qualities are not recorded, but no much larger clone differs from it by a single base. This sample was taken from a study of blood T cell repertoires in COVID-19 (dated by TCRdb to 2020 to 2021). Background on the whole study: Collaborator samples came from the United States, Italy and Spain and covered acute and convalescent phases of COVID-19. Subjects who had been exposed to COVID-19, were actively infected with it, or had recovered from it provided the deeply sampled blood TCRbeta repertoires that made up the dataset. The repertoires were released in a freely available public database intended as a resource for research on the immune response to SARS-CoV-2. Where available, HLA class I and class II types were obtained from metadata supplied by the sample provider rather than from assay-based typing. Samples were obtained from the ongoing ImmuneRACE study (first 160 participants) and from 950 to 1,500 subjects provided by 6 global collaborators. The prospective study material was composed of cDNA or gDNA derived from T cells, B-cell-depleted T cells, or PBMCs. Nearly every sample came with metadata listing a de-identified subject ID, COVID-19 status, age in years and sex.

CDR1 is given as SGHKS and CDR2 as YYEKEE, both from the germline V gene (reference sequence). The germline V and J ends show losses of 4 bases and 8 bases respectively, and no gene match explains 3 bases of the junction. CDR3 length: 14 amino acids, cysteine to phenylalanine. Only the CDR3 portion is preserved as DNA: 42 bases, with reading frame beginning at the first base. The investigation overall reported the following: How much clinical and demographic metadata was included differed by source and by participant, and the metadata was provided uncurated.

In the prospective study, participants were about 18 to 95 years old, resided in 20 to 30 geographic areas of the United States, and were enrolled through a virtual design. Cohort assignment in the prospective study relied on participant-reported clinical history from a screening survey and a study questionnaire. For ImmuneRACE Cohort 3, a participant was defined as recovered based on two consecutive negative NP/OP PCR tests, clearance by a healthcare professional, or resolution of symptoms. Mobile phlebotomists in the prospective study collected whole blood, serum and a nasopharyngeal or oropharyngeal swab from every participant. Participants in the prospective study had the option to provide additional blood draws and questionnaires over a roughly 2-month period. Blood samples from the prospective study were shipped frozen or at room temperature prior to DNA extraction. TCRbeta CDR3 regions were amplified from genomic DNA by means of the immunoSEQ Assay, a bias-controlled multiplex PCR. Regarding the original processing steps: Nucleated cell counts per sample were estimated from amplification of reference gene primers within the assay. Sequence reads were collapsed and filtered to measure the absolute abundance of every unique TCRbeta CDR3 rearrangement. For each sample, productive Simpson clonality was calculated by taking the square root of Simpson's diversity index across productive rearrangements. Imported from immuneACCESS, the table was reduced by TCRdb to in-frame sequences with V and J called. These copies leave out some clones; in studies compared against another copy, an unresolved V gene accounts for under half, and the cause of the remainder is not known. V and J calls and clone size are those listed in that table; D and trimming were worked out from the DNA. This sample is represented by over 200,000 clones; 85% to 90% of them were singletons. 15% to 19% of the sample goes to the ten largest clones.

The receptor's source is a man aged 18 to 29 who had recovered from COVID-19. The chain is assembled from TRBV5-5 and TRBJ1-4, and 12 junction bases match TRBD1. Sequencing was done on a sample of PBMCs or T cells enriched from blood (not recorded which). The DNA sequence is given as TGTGCCAGCAGCCGGGACAGGGGGCGGGAAAAACTGTTTTTT. Protein translation: CASSRDRGREKLFF.